This is a list of T cell receptor beta chains from one sample in a study of post-analysis software for immune sequencing data. TCRdb recomputed calls from the PCR reads with MiXCR, one row per CDR3 protein. The data hold roughly 150,000 distinct CDR3 sequences, with about 37% observed a single time. The source was blood, collected after autologous hematopoietic stem cell transplantation. These receptors were obtained from a girl between 5 and 17 years old with multiple sclerosis. Both conserved end residues are part of each CDR3. The D gene is left open where the match is weak.

D	length	J	V	CDR3
.	14	TRBJ1-2	TRBV15	CATSRDEGNYGYTF
.	15	TRBJ2-7	TRBV20-1	CSATGSGLPGYEQYF
.	16	TRBJ2-7	TRBV15	CATSRDRADSTYEQYF
.	15	TRBJ1-5	TRBV12-3/TRBV12-4	CASRTLGFSNQPQHF
.	12	TRBJ1-1	TRBV12-3/TRBV12-4	CASSLEETEAFF
.	11	TRBJ2-1	TRBV7-6	CASSPALEQFF
.	14	TRBJ2-1	TRBV12-5	CASGLGGSYNEQFF
.	12	TRBJ2-1	TRBV10-3	CAISEGTLEQFF
TRBD1	16	TRBJ2-7	TRBV5-1	CASSLTPGQGAYEQYF
.	12	TRBJ2-7	TRBV6-6	CASSYRGYEQYF
TRBD1	14	TRBJ2-7	TRBV24-1	CATTEGGQGYEQYF
.	14	TRBJ2-3	TRBV5-1	CASSFTRGTDTQYF
.	14	TRBJ1-2	TRBV7-8	CASSFRAVGYGYTF
TRBD1	15	TRBJ1-1	TRBV20-1	CSARDRDRLNTEAFF
.	17	TRBJ2-7	TRBV20-1	CSARGRWLAGGVYEQYF
TRBD2	16	TRBJ2-1	TRBV6-5	CASSSWFGGGLNEQFF
.	17	TRBJ1-6	TRBV6-6	CASTPDGRSSYNSPLHF
TRBD2	17	TRBJ2-1	TRBV5-1	CASSKGVASGRANEQFF
TRBD1	15	TRBJ2-6	TRBV29-1	CSVGTGGTGANVLTF
.	14	TRBJ2-7	TRBV7-9	CASSSMGSVHEQYF
.	18	TRBJ2-5	TRBV4-1	CASSPYPPNEGYQETQYF
.	14	TRBJ1-6	TRBV7-2	CASSQDRNNSPLHF
TRBD2	17	TRBJ2-1	TRBV5-1	CASSHRTSGRVQGEQFF
.	13	TRBJ1-2	TRBV12-3/TRBV12-4	CASSYRPSYGYTF
.	13	TRBJ1-1	TRBV6-4	CASSEVWGTEAFF
TRBD2	17	TRBJ2-7	TRBV7-8	CASSLVASGSGTYEQYF
TRBD1	15	TRBJ1-1	TRBV12-3/TRBV12-4	CASSLLGQPPKGAFF
TRBD2	16	TRBJ2-1	TRBV7-9	CASRYPFGTTYNEQFF
.	16	TRBJ2-5	TRBV27	CASSFPENRAEETQYF
TRBD2	13	TRBJ2-7	TRBV6-1	CASGLAGIYEQYF
.	14	TRBJ2-7	TRBV10-3	CAISEENRESEQYF
.	16	TRBJ1-4	TRBV5-6	CASSPDTYFTNEKLFF
TRBD1	17	.	TRBV28	CASSLGREGQGNHEQYF
.	13	TRBJ2-4	TRBV27	CASSWRPGDIQYF
TRBD1	14	TRBJ2-1	TRBV29-1	CSVRGGGWDNEQFF
.	16	TRBJ2-7	TRBV4-1	CASSQDPLGGKGEQYF
.	15	TRBJ2-7	TRBV11-2	CASSLEIPTHYEQYF
TRBD1	15	TRBJ2-7	TRBV5-1	CASSLARDRAYEQYF
.	13	TRBJ2-3	TRBV20-1	CSARGQRADTQYF
TRBD1	14	TRBJ2-1	TRBV18	CASSEDRLGNEQFF
.	15	TRBJ2-5	TRBV27	CASSLRNGVSETQYF
TRBD1	14	TRBJ1-5	TRBV7-8	CASSLAGGNQPQHF
.	20	TRBJ2-7	TRBV27	CASSYSIPLFGAGPSYEQYF
.	15	TRBJ1-1	TRBV4-3	CASSQGSDPNTEAFF
.	9	TRBJ2-1	TRBV7-9	CASSPFQFF
.	15	TRBJ1-2	TRBV9	CASSPAPRVQHGYTF
.	13	TRBJ2-6	TRBV24-1	CATSRSGANVLTF
.	14	TRBJ2-7	TRBV6-2/TRBV6-3	CASSYVHSGYEQYF
.	14	TRBJ2-7	TRBV12-3/TRBV12-4	CASSLWKGFYEQYF
TRBD2	14	TRBJ2-5	TRBV12-3/TRBV12-4	CASSRGTIRETQYF
.	17	TRBJ2-3	TRBV12-3/TRBV12-4	CASSLARAPVETDTQYF
.	16	TRBJ1-6	TRBV27	CASSFSGPPGGSPPHF
TRBD1	17	TRBJ2-1	TRBV5-5	CASSIRQGANVGNEQFF
.	15	TRBJ2-1	TRBV7-2	CASSPGSRSYNEQFF
TRBD2	21	TRBJ2-3	TRBV11-1	CASSPPFGGLAGRSGTDTQYF